This entry lists 24 T cell receptor beta chains sequenced from one sample in a study of CD8+CD57+ T cells in acquired aplastic anemia. Template material for TCR beta VDJ and CDR3 profiling consisted of genomic DNA. TCRdb re-derived calls from the reads in MiXCR, one entry per CDR3 protein. This sample has under 200,000 distinct CDR3 sequences, with more than 45% found just once. It was patients with CD8+CD57+ cell expansion by flow cytometry who were chosen for sequencing. Sequencing input: sorted CD4+, CD8+, or CD8+CD57+ T cells (not recorded which) from PBMCs. The receptors come from a human donor with aplastic anemia.

This clonotype was detected only once. A much larger clone is a single base away; this may be a read error. This rearrangement joins TRBV6-1 to TRBJ1-1; D remains ambiguous. Germline assignment: CDR1 MNHNS and CDR2 SASEGT. V lost 1 base and J 1 base, leaving 10 bases between the germline ends. There are 15 residues in the CDR3. The CDR3 reads CASSEEAWANTEAFF. Here the CDR3 DNA reads TGTGCCAGCAGTGAAGAAGCGTGGGCGAACACTGAAGCTTTCTTT.

In the case of this clonotype: A read error is possible here, since a much larger clone lies one base away. The genes are TRBV20-1 and TRBJ1-4; possibly TRBD1 for D (5 bases). CDR1 is DFQATT, CDR2 SNEGSKA, per germline (reference sequence). This CDR3 has 14 amino acids. The CDR3: CSAKPAGLNERLFF. In DNA form, the CDR3 reads TGCAGTGCTAAGCCGGCGGGGCTTAATGAAAGACTGTTTTTT.

V gene TRBV25-1 combines with J gene TRBJ2-1, with TRBD2 as a possible D gene (6 bases). This CDR3 is 12 amino acids long. Germline lookup yields CDR1 MGHDK and CDR2 SYGVNS. The ends were cut back, 8 bases at V and 4 bases at J, with 9 bases in the middle. The CDR3 sequence is CASAGTYNEQFF. The CDR3 coding sequence is TGTGCCAGCGCAGGGACTTACAATGAGCAGTTCTTC.

The chain carries TRBV15 and TRBJ2-2, with 8 bases lining up with TRBD2. CDR3 length: 16 amino acids. V dropped 3 bases and J dropped 3; count of bases not matched to a gene: 6. Germline V lookup: CDR1 LNHNV, CDR2 YYDKDF (reference sequence). In nucleotides, the CDR3 is TGTGCCACCAGCAGCTTCTCGGGGGGGCACACCGGGGAGCTGTTTTTT. This translates into CATSSFSGGHTGELFF. Based on the CDR3 plus reference TRBV15 and TRBJ2-2, the full variable domain is DAMVIQNPRYQVTQFGKPVTLSCSQTLNHNVMYWYQQKSSQAPKLLFHYYDKDFNNEADTPDNFQSRRPNTSFCFLDIRSPGLGDTAMYLCATSSFSGGHTGELFFGEGSRLTVL.

About this clonotype: A read error is possible here, since a much larger clone lies one base away. The CDR3 protein is CASGVSYEQYF. In nucleotides, the CDR3 is TGTGCCAGCGGTGTCTCCTACGAGCAGTACTTC. This chain joins TRBV12-3 or TRBV12-4 and TRBJ2-7, with D unresolved. V lost 8 bases to trimming and J lost 0 bases, with 5 bases between them. The CDR3 runs 11 residues.

The chain links TRBV15 to TRBJ2-1; the match to TRBD2 covers 10 bases. The CDR3 covers 15 residues. Germline CDR1 is LNHNV and CDR2 is YYDKDF (reference sequence). The V and J ends lost 7 bases and 6 bases, in that order; junction bases with no gene match: 9. DNA for the CDR3: TGTGCCACCATGATTAGCGGGAGGCCAATCAATGAGCAGTTCTTC. Translating gives CATMISGRPINEQFF.

This clonotype has ten or more counts. The rearrangement joins TRBV6-1 to TRBJ1-2; 8 bases line up with TRBD1. The CDR3 sequence is 16 residues long. From germline, CDR1 is MNHNS and CDR2 SASEGT. J lost 2 bases, V lost 5 bases, and 10 bases had no gene match. Here the CDR3 DNA reads TGTGCCAGCAGTAAAGGGACAGGACGTCTCAACTATGGCTACACCTTC. Amino acids: CASSKGTGRLNYGYTF.

This clonotype was detected ten times or more. CDR3 nucleotide sequence: TGTGCCAGCAGTTATCGACAGGAGCAGTTCTTC. This sequence encodes CASSYRQEQFF. This chain uses TRBV6-5 with TRBJ2-1; TRBD1 might be the D (5 bases). Trimming removed 3 bases from V and 10 bases from J, with 7 bases in between. This CDR3 has 11 residues. The germline V gene has CDR1 MNHEY and CDR2 SVGAGI.

This chain uses TRBV7-9 with TRBJ1-3; maybe TRBD1 (5 bases). The CDR3 extends over 12 amino acids. Trimming left V 2 bases short and J 8 bases short, with 7 bases between. Germline CDR1 is SEHNR and CDR2 is FQNEAQ (reference sequence). CDR3 DNA: TGTGCCAGCAGCTTAATGGGGGACACCATATATTTT. Translating it yields CASSLMGDTIYF.

The table lists this clonotype with many counts. The rearrangement joins TRBV4-3 to TRBJ1-2; D remains ambiguous. Germline V lookup: CDR1 LGHNA, CDR2 YSLEER. Trimming pared 0 bases from V and 3 bases from J, leaving 11 bases between. The CDR3 extends over 15 amino acids. This chain's CDR3 is CASSQDLWGDYGYTF. The CDR3 DNA sequence: TGCGCCAGCAGCCAAGACTTGTGGGGAGACTATGGCTACACCTTC.

This sequence joins TRBV15 and TRBJ2-2, with 8 nucleotides matching TRBD1. Germline values: CDR1 LNHNV, CDR2 YYDKDF (reference sequence). The CDR3 has 17 residues. V was pared by 0 bases and J by 4 bases, with 7 bases of the junction left unmatched. The CDR3 is CATSRDRGQATTGELFF. The CDR3 DNA reads TGTGCCACCAGCAGAGACCGGGGACAGGCGACCACCGGGGAGCTGTTTTTT.

This clonotype has ten or more counts. The chain employs TRBV9 and TRBJ1-3; D gene unclear. The CDR3 sequence is 15 residues long. Trimming took off 0 bases at V and 0 bases at J, with 7 bases between the two ends. Germline-derived CDR1 and CDR2 are SGDLS and YYNGEE. The CDR3 spells CASSVAGFSGNTIYF. CDR3 nucleotides: TGTGCCAGCAGCGTAGCGGGTTTCTCTGGAAACACCATATATTTT. The full variable domain, in which reference TRBV9 and TRBJ1-3 provide the parts outside the CDR3, is DSGVTQTPKHLITATGQRVTLRCSPRSGDLSVYWYQQSLDQGLQFLIQYYNGEERAKGNILERFSAQQFPDLHSELNLSSLELGDSALYFCASSVAGFSGNTIYFGEGSWLTVV.

The chain uses TRBV19 and TRBJ2-7, with 12 bases matching TRBD2. Germline CDR1 and CDR2: LNHDA and SQIVND (reference sequence). J gave up 7 bases and V 3 bases, and 4 bases lay outside the gene matches. CDR3 length: 14 amino acids. The CDR3 loop is CASSMLAGGGEQYF. In DNA form, the CDR3 reads TGTGCCAGTAGTATGCTAGCGGGAGGGGGTGAGCAGTACTTC.

The chain is built from TRBV7-8 and TRBJ1-1, with D uncertain. The germline V and J ends were trimmed by 2 bases and 2 bases, with 12 bases remaining between them. Germline assignment: CDR1 SGHVS and CDR2 FQNEAQ. CDR3 size: 15 residues. CDR3 nucleotides: TGTGCCAGCAGCTTATTGGTCAGAGCAAACACTGAAGCTTTCTTT. This gives the protein CASSLLVRANTEAFF.

This clonotype was recorded many times. This chain links TRBV5-1 with TRBJ2-7, with D perhaps TRBD1 or TRBD2 (5 bases each). Germline CDR1 SGHRS, CDR2 YFSETQ. This CDR3 has 15 residues. Trimming shortened V by 6 bases and J by 0 bases, and 16 bases separated the two germline ends. The CDR3 nucleotides read TGCGCCAGCAACCCCGAGGGGCCATACTCCTACGAGCAGTACTTC. It encodes CASNPEGPYSYEQYF.

The rearrangement links TRBV19 to TRBJ2-7; D is unclear. Trimming took 6 bases from V and 5 from J, leaving 14 bases between them. Per the germline V gene, CDR1 is LNHDA and CDR2 is SQIVND (reference sequence). This CDR3 spans 13 amino acids. This chain's CDR3 is CASSAQEIHEQYF. The DNA for the CDR3 is TGTGCCAGTAGCGCGCAGGAGATCCACGAGCAGTACTTC.

This clonotype has a count of ten or more. The chain links TRBV19 to TRBJ2-1, with D unclear. There are 8 residues in the CDR3. CDR1 is LNHDA, CDR2 SQIVND, per germline (reference sequence). Deletions cut 9 bases from V and 10 bases from J, with 4 bases between. CDR3 sequence (DNA): TGTGCCAGCACCGAGCAGTTCTTC. This translates into CASTEQFF. The complete variable domain, with remaining parts taken from reference TRBV19 and TRBJ2-1, reads DGGITQSPKYLFRKEGQNVTLSCEQNLNHDAMYWYRQDPGQGLRLIYYSQIVNDFQKGDIAEGYSVSREKKESFPLTVTSAQKNPTAFYLCASTEQFFGPGTRLTVL.

This clonotype appeared many times. The chain links TRBV25-1 to TRBJ2-1; 7 bases line up with TRBD2. V lost 5 bases, J lost 6 bases, and 4 bases stayed unmatched. CDR1 and CDR2 from the germline V gene are MGHDK and SYGVNS. The CDR3 length is 13 residues. CDR3 sequence reads: CASSSGAGNEQFF. The CDR3 coding sequence is TGTGCCAGCAGTAGCGGGGCCGGCAATGAGCAGTTCTTC.

This clonotype was observed many times. As DNA, the CDR3 is TGTGCCAGCAGCGTAGAGGCAGGGGCCAGCACAGATACGCAGTATTTT. It yields the protein CASSVEAGASTDTQYF. The chain couples TRBV9 to TRBJ2-3, with a weak D call TRBD1 (6 bases). V lost 0 bases and J 0 bases, leaving 11 bases between the germline ends. The V gene's germline CDR1 is SGDLS and CDR2 YYNGEE. The CDR3 has 16 amino acids. The complete variable domain, with remaining parts taken from reference TRBV9 and TRBJ2-3, reads DSGVTQTPKHLITATGQRVTLRCSPRSGDLSVYWYQQSLDQGLQFLIQYYNGEERAKGNILERFSAQQFPDLHSELNLSSLELGDSALYFCASSVEAGASTDTQYFGPGTRLTVL.

This clonotype showed up many times. The CDR3 coding sequence is TGCGCCAGCAGCCAAGATGCGGGGGGCATCGTTTCTCGGGCCAACGTCCTGACTTTC. Encoded protein: CASSQDAGGIVSRANVLTF. V is TRBV4-1 and J is TRBJ2-6; 8 bases match TRBD2. Germline-derived CDR1 and CDR2 are MGHRA and YSYEKL. This CDR3 contains 19 residues. Unmatched junction bases numbered 12, after V lost 0 bases and J lost 5 bases.

As concerns this clonotype: The junction and the germline gene differ at one end; a read error may be behind it. The CDR3 nucleotides read TGTGCTAGCAGCTTAGCAGTGGCCGGGGAGCTGTTTTTT. The encoded protein is CASSLAVAGELFF. The chain employs TRBV7-7 and TRBJ2-2; D call uncertain. This CDR3 is 13 amino acids long. In germline, CDR1 is SSHAT, CDR2 FNYEAQ (reference sequence).

This clonotype was seen at least ten times. The rearrangement joins TRBV7-9 to TRBJ2-7; TRBD2 might be the D (6 bases). V was shortened by 1 base and J by 0 bases, with 13 bases between the two germline ends. This CDR3 region has 16 residues. The germline CDR1 and CDR2 sequences are SEHNR and FQNEAQ (reference sequence). CDR3 nucleotides: TGTGCCAGCAGCTTAGAGGGAGGCCTAAGCTCCTACGAGCAGTACTTC. It is translated as CASSLEGGLSSYEQYF.

The CDR3 region is CATSDKGGSGTDTQYF. The DNA for the CDR3 is TGTGCCACCAGTGACAAAGGGGGGTCGGGCACAGATACGCAGTATTTT. The J gene is TRBJ2-3, the V gene TRBV24-1; D may correspond to TRBD1 or TRBD2 (6 bases each). The CDR3 runs 16 residues. Germline V gives CDR1 KGHDR, CDR2 SFDVKD. V was trimmed by 4 bases and J by 1 base, leaving 14 bases between them.

Concerning this clonotype: This clone may be a read error of a much larger clone one base away. This chain links TRBV5-1 with TRBJ2-5; no reliable D call. The CDR3 loop spans 15 amino acids. From germline, CDR1 is SGHRS and CDR2 YFSETQ. CDR3 nucleotide sequence: TGCGCCAGCAGCTTGTTTCAGCCTACACAAGAGACCCGGTACTTC. It is translated as CASSLFQPTQETRYF.